The T cell receptor (beta chain) described here comes from a study of OX40 agonist ivuxolimab in advanced cancers. Study-level information: Patients received ivuxolimab, an agonistic anti-OX40 (CD134) antibody. In this trial design, patients received ivuxolimab intravenously at 0.01 to 10 mg/kg every 2 weeks. Study-wide results and limits: In the expanded peripheral T cells, antigen specificity was never determined.

Remarks on this clone: The antigen is not known.

Measured with immunoSEQ multiplex PCR; TCRdb has only the in-frame clones, and not every one. The sample holds tens of thousands of clones, about four fifths seen once. Germline V gives CDR1 SGHNT, CDR2 YYREEE (reference sequence). V was pared by 2 bases and J by 4 bases, with 12 bases between. There are 14 residues in the CDR3. The sample in question was CD4+ or CD8+ T cells sorted from blood, obtained in a trial of the OX40 agonist ivuxolimab. The rearrangement joins TRBV5-4 to TRBJ1-1, with D tentatively TRBD1 (5 bases). This TCR was sampled from an adult with an advanced solid tumor such as melanoma, head and neck, liver or kidney cancer. CDR3 loop: CASSFGGGSTEAFF. The CDR3 DNA is TGTGCCAGCAGCTTCGGGGGGGGGAGCACTGAAGCTTTCTTT.